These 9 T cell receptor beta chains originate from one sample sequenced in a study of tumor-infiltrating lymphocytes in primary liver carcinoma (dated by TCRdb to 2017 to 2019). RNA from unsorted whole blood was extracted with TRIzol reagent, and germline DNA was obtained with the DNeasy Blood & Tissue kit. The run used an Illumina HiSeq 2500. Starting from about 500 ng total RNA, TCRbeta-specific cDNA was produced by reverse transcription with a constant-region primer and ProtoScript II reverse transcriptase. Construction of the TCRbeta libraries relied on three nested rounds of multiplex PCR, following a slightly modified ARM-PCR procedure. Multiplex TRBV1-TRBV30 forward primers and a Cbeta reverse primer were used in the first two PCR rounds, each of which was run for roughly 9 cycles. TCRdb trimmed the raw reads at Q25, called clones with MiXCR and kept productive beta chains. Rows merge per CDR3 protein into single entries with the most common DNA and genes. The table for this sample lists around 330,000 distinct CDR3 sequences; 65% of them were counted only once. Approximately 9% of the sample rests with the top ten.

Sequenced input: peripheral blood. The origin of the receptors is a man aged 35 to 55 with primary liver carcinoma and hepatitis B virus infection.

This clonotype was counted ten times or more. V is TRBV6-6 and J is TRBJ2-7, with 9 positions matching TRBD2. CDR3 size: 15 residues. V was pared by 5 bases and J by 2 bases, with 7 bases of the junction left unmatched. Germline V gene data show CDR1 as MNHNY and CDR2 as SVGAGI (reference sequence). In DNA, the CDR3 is TGTGCCAGCAGTGAAAGGACTAGCGTCCCCTACGAGCAGTACTTC. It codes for CASSERTSVPYEQYF.

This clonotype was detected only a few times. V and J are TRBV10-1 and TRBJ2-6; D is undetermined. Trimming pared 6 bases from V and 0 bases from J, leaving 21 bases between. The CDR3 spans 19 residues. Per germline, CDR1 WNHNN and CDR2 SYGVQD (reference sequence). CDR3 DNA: TGCGCCAGCAGAAACAACCGACAAACACCGCTCTCTGGGGCCAACGTCCTGACTTTC. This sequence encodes CASRNNRQTPLSGANVLTF.

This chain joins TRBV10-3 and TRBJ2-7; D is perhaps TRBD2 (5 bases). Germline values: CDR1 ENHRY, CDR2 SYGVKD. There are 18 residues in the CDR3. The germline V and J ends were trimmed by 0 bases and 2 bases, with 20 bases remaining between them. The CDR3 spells CAISESLGLVGAPYEQYF. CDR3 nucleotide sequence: TGTGCCATCAGTGAGTCGCTCGGGCTAGTGGGAGCGCCCTACGAGCAGTACTTC.

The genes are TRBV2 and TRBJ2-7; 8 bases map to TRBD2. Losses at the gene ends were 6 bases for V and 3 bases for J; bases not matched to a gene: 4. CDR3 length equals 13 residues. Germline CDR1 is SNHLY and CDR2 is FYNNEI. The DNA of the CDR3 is TGTGCCAGCAGGGGGACTAGGGGCTACGAGCAGTACTTC. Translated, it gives CASRGTRGYEQYF.

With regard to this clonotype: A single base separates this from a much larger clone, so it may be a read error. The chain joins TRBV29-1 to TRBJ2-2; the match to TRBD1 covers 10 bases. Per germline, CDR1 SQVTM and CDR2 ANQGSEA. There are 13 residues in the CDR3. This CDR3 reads CRVGQGSTGELFF. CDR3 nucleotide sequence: TGCAGGGTGGGACAGGGGAGCACCGGGGAGCTGTTTTTT.

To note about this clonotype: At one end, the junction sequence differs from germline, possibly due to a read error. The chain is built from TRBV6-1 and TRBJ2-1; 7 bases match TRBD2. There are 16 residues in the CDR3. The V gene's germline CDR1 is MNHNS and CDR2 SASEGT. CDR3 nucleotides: TGTGTCAGCATTCCCGGGACTAACGGGAGTTGGAATGAGCAGTTCTTC. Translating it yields CVSIPGTNGSWNEQFF.

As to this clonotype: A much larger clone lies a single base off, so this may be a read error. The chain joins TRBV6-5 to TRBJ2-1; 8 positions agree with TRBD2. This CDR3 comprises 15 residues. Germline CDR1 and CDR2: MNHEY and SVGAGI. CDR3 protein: CASSRSGRFGNKQFF. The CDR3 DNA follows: TGTGCCAGCAGCCGAAGCGGGAGATTCGGCAATAAGCAGTTCTTC.

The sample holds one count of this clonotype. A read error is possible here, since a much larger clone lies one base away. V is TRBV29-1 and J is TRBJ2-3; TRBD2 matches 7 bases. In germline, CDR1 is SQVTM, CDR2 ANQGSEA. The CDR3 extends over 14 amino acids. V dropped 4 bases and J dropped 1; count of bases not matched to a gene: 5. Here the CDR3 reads CSVGSGTRTDTQYF. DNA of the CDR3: TGCAGCGTTGGAAGCGGGACCCGCACAGATACGCAGTATTTT.

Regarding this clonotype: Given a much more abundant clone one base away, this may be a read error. The CDR3 DNA follows: TGTGCCAGCAGTTGCCGAAAGGTTCCCACAGAGCAGTTCTTC. It yields the protein CASSCRKVPTEQFF. V is TRBV6-2 or TRBV6-3 and J is TRBJ2-1; D not certain. Looked up from germline, CDR1 is MNHEY and CDR2 is SVGEGT. Trimming took 4 bases from V and 10 from J, leaving 17 bases between them. CDR3 length: 14 residues.